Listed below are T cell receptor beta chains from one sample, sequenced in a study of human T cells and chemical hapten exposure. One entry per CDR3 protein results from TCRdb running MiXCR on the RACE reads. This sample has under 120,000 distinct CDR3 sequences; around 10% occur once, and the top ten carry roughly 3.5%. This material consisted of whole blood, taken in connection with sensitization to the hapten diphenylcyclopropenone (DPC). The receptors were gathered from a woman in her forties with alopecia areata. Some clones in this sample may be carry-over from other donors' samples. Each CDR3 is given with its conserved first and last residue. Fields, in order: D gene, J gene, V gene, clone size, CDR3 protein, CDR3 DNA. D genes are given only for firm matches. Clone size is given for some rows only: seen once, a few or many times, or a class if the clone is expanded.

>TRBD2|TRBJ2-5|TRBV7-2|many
CASSFSGGPVEAQYF
TGTGCCAGCAGCTTTAGCGGGGGGCCGGTGGAGGCCCAGTACTTC
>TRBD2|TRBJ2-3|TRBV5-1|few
CASSPGLAEVTDTQYF
TGCGCCAGCAGCCCGGGACTAGCGGAAGTCACAGATACGCAGTATTTT
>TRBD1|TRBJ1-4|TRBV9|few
CASSTQGKATNEKLFF
TGTGCCAGCAGCACACAGGGGAAAGCAACTAATGAAAAACTGTTTTTT
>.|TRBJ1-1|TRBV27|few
CASSFGRHTEAFF
TGTGCCAGCAGTTTCGGGAGACACACTGAAGCTTTCTTT
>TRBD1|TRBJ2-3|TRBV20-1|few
CSAREVTGSGTDTQYF
TGCAGTGCTAGAGAAGTGACAGGGTCAGGAACAGATACGCAGTATTTT
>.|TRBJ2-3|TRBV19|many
CASIGSLADTQYF
TGTGCCAGTATTGGCTCCCTAGCGGATACGCAGTATTTT
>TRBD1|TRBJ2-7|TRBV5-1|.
CASSYGTGAYEQYF
TGCGCCAGCAGCTACGGGACAGGAGCCTACGAGCAGTACTTC
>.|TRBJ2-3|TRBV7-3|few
CASGYGTGADTQYF
TGTGCCAGCGGATACGGGACGGGTGCAGATACGCAGTATTTT
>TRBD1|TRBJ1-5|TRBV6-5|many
CASSTGTGGGQPQHF
TGTGCCAGCAGCACCGGGACAGGGGGGGGGCAGCCCCAGCATTTT
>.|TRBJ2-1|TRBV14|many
CASSQNRAGEQFF
TGTGCCAGCAGCCAAAATCGGGCCGGTGAGCAGTTCTTC
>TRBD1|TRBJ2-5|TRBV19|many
CASSPGTVLLETQYF
TGTGCCAGTAGCCCCGGGACAGTTCTGCTGGAGACCCAGTACTTC
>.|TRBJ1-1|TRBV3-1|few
CASSPARGQGEAFF
TGTGCCAGCAGCCCCGCCCGGGGTCAGGGTGAAGCTTTCTTT
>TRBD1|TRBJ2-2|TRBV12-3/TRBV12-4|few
CASSLNRGAGELFF
TGTGCCAGCAGTTTGAACAGGGGAGCCGGGGAGCTGTTTTTT
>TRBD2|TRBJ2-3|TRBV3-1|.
CASSQSPRLAGGLTQYF
TGTGCCAGCAGCCAATCGCCGAGACTAGCGGGAGGGCTTACGCAGTATTTT
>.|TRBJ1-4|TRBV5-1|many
CASSFTATNEKLFF
TGCGCCAGCAGCTTCACCGCGACTAATGAAAAACTGTTTTTT
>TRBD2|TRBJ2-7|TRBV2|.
CASSPGRATGQYF
TGTGCCAGCAGTCCGGGGAGGGCTACGGGGCAGTACTTC
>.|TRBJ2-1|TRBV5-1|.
CASKMWAQADEQFF
TGCGCCAGCAAAATGTGGGCACAGGCCGATGAGCAGTTCTTC
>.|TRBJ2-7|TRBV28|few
CASSLTVYEQYF
TGTGCCAGCAGCCTGACAGTCTACGAGCAGTACTTC
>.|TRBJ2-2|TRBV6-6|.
CASRNSGTRNTGELFF
TGTGCCAGCAGAAACTCCGGGACAAGGAACACCGGGGAGCTGTTTTTT
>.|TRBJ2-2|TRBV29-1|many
CSVADRNTGELFF
TGCAGCGTCGCGGACAGAAACACCGGGGAGCTGTTTTTT
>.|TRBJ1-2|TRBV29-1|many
CSATPPADNYGYTF
TGCAGCGCCACACCCCCGGCCGATAACTATGGCTACACCTTC
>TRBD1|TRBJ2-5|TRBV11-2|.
CASSRDRGVETQYF
TGTGCCAGCAGCAGGGACAGGGGAGTTGAGACCCAGTACTTC
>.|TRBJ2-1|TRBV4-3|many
CASSQGLARYNEQFF
TGCGCCAGCAGCCAAGGGCTAGCTCGTTACAATGAGCAGTTCTTC
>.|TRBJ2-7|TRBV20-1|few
CSARDRLVSPYEQYF
TGCAGTGCTAGAGATAGGTTGGTTTCCCCCTACGAGCAGTACTTC
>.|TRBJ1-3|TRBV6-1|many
CASSQTRASSGNTIYF
TGTGCCAGCAGCCAGACGCGCGCCAGCTCTGGAAACACCATATATTTT
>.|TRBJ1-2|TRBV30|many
CAWSVRQGRYGYTF
TGTGCCTGGAGTGTTAGGCAGGGTCGGTATGGCTACACCTTC
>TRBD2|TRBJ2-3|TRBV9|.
CASSVLDGRVTTDTQYF
TGTGCCAGCAGCGTTTTAGACGGGAGGGTCACCACAGATACGCAGTATTTT
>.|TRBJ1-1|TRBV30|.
CAWRRGSGLNTEAFF
TGTGCCTGGAGGAGGGGTTCAGGATTGAACACTGAAGCTTTCTTT
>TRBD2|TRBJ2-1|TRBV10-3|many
CAIRRAGENNEQFF
TGTGCCATCAGGAGAGCGGGGGAGAACAATGAGCAGTTCTTC
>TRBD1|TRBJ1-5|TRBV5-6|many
CASSQTGGSNQPQHF
TGTGCCAGCAGTCAGACAGGGGGGAGCAATCAGCCCCAGCATTTT
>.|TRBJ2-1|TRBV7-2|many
CASSSPFNEQFF
TGTGCCAGCAGCTCCCCTTTCAATGAGCAGTTCTTC
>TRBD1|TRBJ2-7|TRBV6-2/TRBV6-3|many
CASISTGDEQYF
TGTGCCAGCATCTCAACAGGGGACGAGCAGTACTTC
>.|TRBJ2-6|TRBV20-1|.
CSADRPVLSGANVLTF
TGCAGTGCTGATCGACCGGTTCTCTCTGGGGCCAACGTCCTGACTTTC
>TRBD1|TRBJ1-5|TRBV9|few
CASSVGAGGAGQPQHF
TGTGCCAGCAGCGTAGGGGCAGGGGGCGCAGGTCAGCCCCAGCATTTT
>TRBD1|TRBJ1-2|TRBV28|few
CASNQGGDRSLYGYTF
TGTGCCAGCAACCAAGGCGGGGACAGGAGCCTATATGGCTACACCTTC
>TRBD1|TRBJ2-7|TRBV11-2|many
CASSLGQGVYEQYF
TGTGCCAGCAGTCTTGGACAGGGCGTTTACGAGCAGTACTTC
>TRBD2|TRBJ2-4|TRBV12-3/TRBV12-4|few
CASRIGTNKNIQYF
TGTGCCAGCCGTATCGGGACTAACAAAAACATTCAGTACTTC
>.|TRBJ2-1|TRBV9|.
CASSVGGGNEQFF
TGTGCCAGCAGCGTCGGGGGCGGCAATGAGCAGTTCTTC
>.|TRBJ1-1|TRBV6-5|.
CASSYKGMGGTEAFF
TGTGCCAGCAGTTACAAAGGGATGGGGGGCACTGAAGCTTTCTTT
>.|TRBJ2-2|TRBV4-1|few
CASSQGDGRSGELFF
TGCGCCAGCAGCCAGGGGGACGGTCGATCCGGGGAGCTGTTTTTT
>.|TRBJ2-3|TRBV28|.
CASSLGSRAEIRGASTDTQYF
TGTGCCAGCAGTTTGGGGTCGCGAGCGGAAATAAGAGGCGCTAGCACAGATACGCAGTATTTT
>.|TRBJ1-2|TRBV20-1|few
CSASGQLNYGYTF
TGCAGTGCTAGCGGCCAGCTGAACTATGGCTACACCTTC
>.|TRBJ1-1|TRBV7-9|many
CAIPGHMNTEAFF
TGTGCCATCCCGGGACACATGAACACTGAAGCTTTCTTT
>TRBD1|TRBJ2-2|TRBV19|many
CASSSTGGTGELFF
TGTGCCAGTAGCTCTACAGGGGGCACCGGGGAGCTGTTTTTT
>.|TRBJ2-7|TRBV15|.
CATSFTIYEQYF
TGTGCCACCAGCTTTACGATCTACGAGCAGTACTTC
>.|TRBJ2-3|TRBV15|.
CATSSLATVSTQYF
TGTGCCACCAGCAGCCTCGCAACAGTCAGTACGCAGTATTTT
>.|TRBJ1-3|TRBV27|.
CASSPIGENTIYF
TGTGCCAGCAGTCCAATCGGGGAAAACACCATATATTTT